The clone carrying this TCR beta chain has more than one count but fewer than ten. Its cognate antigen is unknown. Naive CD4+ cells had CD25+ Tregs removed. Findings and limits, study-wide: The larger cohort examined one V-J beta rearrangement, not whole repertoires. In terms of TCR gene usage, tumor memory CD4+ T cells clustered together with blood and lymph node memory CD4+ cells, as well as with lymph node naive CD4+ cells.

Full-length variable regions came from constant-region reverse primers plus semi-nested Nested Universal Primer A PCR. TCRdb passed the 5' RACE reads through MiXCR, listing each CDR3 protein once. Among tens of thousands of distinct CDR3 sequences listed, approximately 19% were seen once. Sequencing was performed on naive CD4+ T cells sorted from a lymph node. The subset: naive CD4+ T cells, CD4+CD45RA+CD25-. The TCR originated in a female donor with breast cancer.

The CDR3: CASRLRQGAGYGYTF. In nucleotides, the CDR3 is TGTGCAAGTCGCTTACGCCAGGGGGCTGGCTATGGCTACACCTTC. The rearrangement uses TRBV12-2 and TRBJ1-2; the table's TRBD1 call for D was not verified on the DNA. TRBV12-2 corresponds to a pseudogene. CDR3 length: 15 residues.